This entry lists 27 T cell receptor beta chains sequenced from one sample in a study of blood T cell repertoires in COVID-19. Only in-frame clones appear in the TCRdb table, and some are missing; sequencing was by immunoSEQ multiplex PCR. The data contain fewer than 350,000 clones, less than 85% of them seen just once; the ten biggest clones take up under 2%. The sequenced sample consisted of PBMCs or T cells enriched from blood (not recorded which). The receptors here all came from a young woman who had been exposed to COVID-19.

V and J are TRBV7-9 and TRBJ1-1; D may be TRBD1 (5 bases). Trimming cost V 5 bases and J 0 bases, with 16 bases left between them. This CDR3 contains 16 residues. CDR1 is SEHNR and CDR2 is FQNEAQ in the germline V gene (reference sequence). CDR3 residues: CASSMSGRILNTEAFF. The CDR3 DNA sequence: TGTGCCAGCAGCATGTCAGGGCGGATCTTGAACACTGAAGCTTTCTTT. Together with reference TRBV7-9 and TRBJ1-1, the CDR3 gives the full variable domain: DTGVSQNPRHKITKRGQNVTFRCDPISEHNRLYWYRQTLGQGPEFLTYFQNEAQLEKSRLLSDRFSAERPKGSFSTLEIQRTEQGDSAMYLCASSMSGRILNTEAFFGQGTRLTVV.

This clone was detected only once. This chain joins TRBV5-4 and TRBJ2-3, with D hard to call. The germline gives CDR1 SGHNT, CDR2 YYREEE (reference sequence). V was trimmed by 4 bases and J by 6 bases, leaving 12 bases between them. This CDR3 has 13 residues. The CDR3 reads CASSQNYKDTQYF. CDR3 in DNA: TGTGCCAGCAGCCAAAACTACAAGGATACGCAGTATTTT.

The rearrangement uses TRBV5-1 and TRBJ2-2; 7 bases align to TRBD1. The J segment lost 5 bases and the V segment lost 2 bases, leaving 6 bases of the junction unmatched. Germline V gives CDR1 SGHRS, CDR2 YFSETQ. CDR3 length: 15 amino acids. CDR3 sequence: CASSLYGTDTGELFF. The CDR3 coding sequence is TGCGCCAGCAGCTTATACGGGACAGATACCGGGGAGCTGTTTTTT.

The V call is TRBV11-2, the J call TRBJ1-6; 8 bases are a match to TRBD1. The germline V gene has CDR1 SGHAT and CDR2 FQNNGV. Trimming removed 3 bases from V and 2 bases from J; junction bases left unmatched: 12. This CDR3 is built from 19 residues. The DNA for the CDR3 is TGTGCCAGCAGCTTTTGGTGGGCAGGGGGCGACGCCTATAATTCACCCCTCCACTTT. Residues: CASSFWWAGGDAYNSPLHF.

The chain recombines TRBV19 with TRBJ2-1, with a possible D match to TRBD1 (6 bases). Trimming cost V 6 bases and J 9 bases, with 21 bases left between them. The germline CDR1 and CDR2 sequences are LNHDA and SQIVND (reference sequence). This CDR3 region has 15 residues. The CDR3 nucleotides read TGTGCCAGTAGCTCCCTCATCACAGGGTTCGGTGAGCAGTTCTTC. Amino acid sequence: CASSSLITGFGEQFF.

The chain employs TRBV19 and TRBJ1-5, with a possible D match to TRBD1 (6 bases). CDR3 size: 15 residues. Germline CDR1 and CDR2: LNHDA and SQIVND (reference sequence). Trimming pared 0 bases from V and 5 bases from J, leaving 11 bases between. The CDR3 spells CASSIEWGLDQPQHF. CDR3 in DNA: TGTGCCAGTAGTATAGAGTGGGGGCTTGATCAGCCCCAGCATTTT.

V usage is TRBV6-2 or TRBV6-3 and J usage is TRBJ2-4; possibly TRBD1 for D (5 bases). The CDR3 contains 13 residues. Germline assignment: CDR1 MNHEY and CDR2 SVGEGT. V lost 5 bases to trimming and J lost 9 bases, with 14 bases between them. CDR3 region: CASSQGRAGIQYF. The CDR3, as DNA: TGTGCCAGCAGTCAGGGCAGGGCCGGCATTCAGTACTTC.

This chain uses TRBV28 with TRBJ1-1; TRBD1 matches 9 bases. Germline V gives CDR1 MDHEN, CDR2 SYDVKM. CDR3 length: 16 residues. J was trimmed by 5 bases and V by 3 bases; bases with no gene match: 10. The CDR3 DNA reads as TGTGCCAGCAGTTTGACACCTGGGACAGGGAAAACTGAAGCTTTCTTT. Its translation is CASSLTPGTGKTEAFF.

DNA of the CDR3: TGCGCCAGCAGCCAGGGACTAGCGGGGCTCGATACGCAGTATTTT. As protein: CASSQGLAGLDTQYF. The chain combines TRBV4-3 with TRBJ2-3; 13 bases line up with TRBD2. CDR1 is LGHNA, CDR2 YSLEER, per germline. Trimming removed 3 bases from V and 6 bases from J; junction bases left unmatched: 3. This CDR3 spans 15 amino acids.

This chain uses TRBV6-2 or TRBV6-3 with TRBJ2-3; 9 bases are shared with TRBD2. CDR3 length: 15 residues. Unmatched junction bases numbered 6, after V lost 6 bases and J lost 2 bases. CDR1 MNHEY and CDR2 SVGEGT come from the germline V gene. The chain's CDR3 is CASSLTSGHTDTQYF. The CDR3 nucleotides read TGTGCCAGCAGCCTTACTAGCGGGCACACAGATACGCAGTATTTT.

V and J are TRBV30 and TRBJ1-2, with 7 bases aligning to TRBD1. CDR3 length: 14 amino acids. Germline loops: CDR1 GTSNPN, CDR2 SVGIG (reference sequence). V was clipped by 4 bases and J by 4 bases; unmatched bases: 9. This chain's CDR3 is CAWNLGQLFYGYTF. Written as DNA, the CDR3 is TGTGCCTGGAACTTGGGACAGCTTTTCTATGGCTACACCTTC.

V usage is TRBV12-2 and J usage is TRBJ2-4; the listed D gene, TRBD2, was not tested against the DNA. TRBV12-2 is a pseudogene locus. This CDR3 has 18 amino acids. CDR3 bases: TGTGCAAGTCGCTTAGCGCCGAGGGTTCCTTGGGCCAAAAACATTCAGTACTTC. Amino acids: CASRLAPRVPWAKNIQYF.

The chain has TRBV5-1 and TRBJ2-3; TRBD1 matches 7 bases. V shed 2 bases, J shed 1 base, and the junction held 1 base outside the gene matches. Germline V gene data show CDR1 as SGHRS and CDR2 as YFSETQ. The CDR3 covers 14 residues. CDR3 residues: CASSFGTGTDTQYF. In DNA, the CDR3 is TGCGCCAGCAGCTTCGGGACAGGCACAGATACGCAGTATTTT.

The rearrangement links TRBV29-1 to TRBJ1-2; 9 bases are shared with TRBD1. The CDR3 loop spans 12 amino acids. Germline V CDR1 and CDR2: SQVTM, ANQGSEA. V shed 6 bases, J shed 7 bases, and the junction held 6 bases outside the gene matches. The CDR3 loop reads CSVGDRVGGYTF. Written as DNA, the CDR3 is TGCAGCGTGGGGGACAGGGTCGGTGGCTACACCTTC.

The chain recombines TRBV7-2 with TRBJ1-2, with TRBD1 identical over 9 bases. With 4 bases clipped from V and 7 bases from J, the junction kept 10 bases outside the gene matches. Germline CDR1 is SGHTA and CDR2 is FQGNSA. This CDR3 is 15 amino acids long. The CDR3 sequence is CASSSAGTGRGGYTF. Written as DNA, the CDR3 is TGTGCCAGCAGCTCTGCCGGGACAGGGAGGGGTGGCTACACCTTC.

The V gene is TRBV27, the J gene TRBJ2-7; 7 bases fit TRBD1. Unmatched junction bases numbered 10, after V lost 5 bases and J lost 3 bases. Germline lookup yields CDR1 MNHEY and CDR2 SMNVEV (reference sequence). The length of the CDR3 is 15 residues. The CDR3 loop reads CASSRSGTVNYEQYF. Here the CDR3 DNA reads TGTGCCAGCAGTCGCTCCGGGACAGTGAACTACGAGCAGTACTTC.

The chain couples TRBV15 to TRBJ1-4; D is unclear. CDR3 size: 15 residues. V was pared by 0 bases and J by 4 bases, with 9 bases between. Germline values: CDR1 LNHNV, CDR2 YYDKDF (reference sequence). CDR3 region: CATSREQLINEKLFF. DNA for the CDR3: TGTGCCACCAGCAGAGAACAGTTAATTAATGAAAAACTGTTTTTT.

The chain employs TRBV19 and TRBJ2-5; no clear D. The ends were cut back, 3 bases at V and 2 bases at J, with 7 bases in the middle. CDR3 length: 13 residues. Germline loops: CDR1 LNHDA, CDR2 SQIVND (reference sequence). CDR3 nucleotides: TGTGCCAGTAGTATGAAGCGTCAAGAGACCCAGTACTTC. Its protein product is CASSMKRQETQYF.

V is TRBV4-1 and J is TRBJ2-3; possible D gene TRBD2, 6 bases. V dropped 4 bases and J dropped 6 bases, with 23 bases sitting between them. The germline CDR1 and CDR2 sequences are MGHRA and YSYEKL. CDR3 length: 17 residues. The CDR3 DNA reads as TGCGCCAGCAGCCTAAAAACGACTAGTCGTATCGGGGATACGCAGTATTTT. Its protein product is CASSLKTTSRIGDTQYF.

This chain links TRBV19 with TRBJ1-3, with no clear D. This CDR3 contains 13 residues. Germline-derived CDR1 and CDR2 are LNHDA and SQIVND (reference sequence). V lost 4 bases and J 8 bases, leaving 12 bases between the germline ends. The chain's CDR3 is CASSSWNEDTIYF. The CDR3 DNA follows: TGTGCCAGTAGTAGCTGGAATGAGGACACCATATATTTT.

The chain employs TRBV4-1 and TRBJ2-7; 10 bases fit TRBD2. Per the germline V gene, CDR1 is MGHRA and CDR2 is YSYEKL. The CDR3 is 14 residues long. The V and J ends lost 3 bases and 7 bases, in that order; junction bases with no gene match: 6. This CDR3 is CASSQSGGAEEQYF. Here the CDR3 DNA reads TGCGCCAGCAGCCAGAGCGGGGGGGCTGAAGAGCAGTACTTC.

The gene calls are TRBV2 and TRBJ2-5; TRBD1 might be the D (6 bases). V was cut by 6 bases and J by 5 bases, with 19 bases left in between. From germline, CDR1 is SNHLY and CDR2 FYNNEI. The CDR3 loop spans 15 amino acids. For the CDR3, the DNA is TGTGCCAGCAGCGCTACGTTGACAGGCCCGGAGACCCAGTACTTC. Translating gives CASSATLTGPETQYF.

DNA for the CDR3: TGTGCCAGCAGTTCCAACACAATCCAAGAGACCCAGTACTTC. It specifies CASSSNTIQETQYF. The V and J genes are TRBV28 and TRBJ2-5; the D is unclear. The germline V gene has CDR1 MDHEN and CDR2 SYDVKM. With 4 bases removed from V and 1 base from J, the gap between germline ends came to 10 bases. The CDR3 totals 14 residues.

The chain couples TRBV28 to TRBJ1-4, with TRBD1 matching over 8 bases. Germline V gene lookup returns CDR1 MDHEN and CDR2 SYDVKM. The CDR3 covers 20 residues. V trimming: 1 base; J trimming: 5 bases; junction bases outside the gene matches: 18. The CDR3 sequence is CASSLLSGGGPPVQNEKLFF. CDR3 DNA sequence: TGTGCCAGCAGTTTATTGTCAGGGGGCGGTCCGCCCGTCCAAAATGAAAAACTGTTTTTT.

The chain recombines TRBV4-1 with TRBJ2-1, with 9 bases fitting TRBD2. CDR3 length equals 16 residues. Germline trimming cut 3 bases from V and 5 bases from J; bases unmatched to any gene: 8. CDR1 is MGHRA, CDR2 YSYEKL, per germline. The CDR3 nucleotides are TGCGCCAGCAGCCACATTAGCGGGGGAAGGGACAATGAGCAGTTCTTC. This translates into CASSHISGGRDNEQFF.

The chain employs TRBV18 and TRBJ1-1, with 8 nucleotides matching TRBD1. Germline V gene lookup returns CDR1 KGHSH and CDR2 LQKENI. The ends lost 2 bases at V and 8 bases at J; junction bases unmatched: 7. This CDR3 has 14 residues. The CDR3 region is CASSPSRTGWEAFF. The CDR3, as DNA: TGTGCCAGCTCACCAAGTCGGACAGGGTGGGAAGCTTTCTTT.

The V gene is TRBV18, the J gene TRBJ2-1, with D perhaps matching TRBD2 (6 bases). In germline, CDR1 is KGHSH, CDR2 LQKENI. This CDR3 region has 16 residues. V was trimmed by 0 bases and J by 0 bases, leaving 9 bases between them. The CDR3 loop reads CASSPPSGASYNEQFF. CDR3 sequence (DNA): TGTGCCAGCTCACCACCTAGCGGAGCCTCCTACAATGAGCAGTTCTTC.